A selection of T cell receptor beta chains follows, all from one sample in a study of T cells in Graves' hyperthyroidism and ophthalmopathy. Via MiXCR, TCRdb re-called the multiplex PCR reads, giving one row per CDR3 protein. This sample has some 400,000 distinct CDR3 sequences; about 18% occur once, and the top ten carry 3% to 4%. Material: blood. The receptors stem from a young woman with Graves' hyperthyroidism. Both conserved end residues are part of each CDR3. Each record gives: J gene, D gene, V gene, clone size, CDR3 protein, CDR3 DNA. D genes are given only for firm matches. Not all rows give a size; the values are once, few, many and, for expanded clones, a class.

TRBJ1-1 NA TRBV19 many CASSTGPLQFEAFF TGTGCCAGTAGTACAGGCCCCCTTCAATTCGAAGCTTTCTTT
TRBJ1-2 NA TRBV30 many CAWSRRAGYTF TGTGCCTGGAGTAGGAGGGCAGGCTACACCTTC
TRBJ2-5 TRBD1 TRBV28 many CASSRQGHGETQYF TGTGCCAGCAGTAGACAGGGCCATGGGGAGACCCAGTACTTC
TRBJ1-2 NA TRBV20-1 NA CSARPYGYTF TGCAGTGCTAGACCCTATGGCTACACCTTC
TRBJ1-1 TRBD1 TRBV6-4 NA CASRDGTDEAFF TGTGCCAGCAGGGACGGGACAGATGAAGCTTTCTTT
TRBJ1-5 NA TRBV6-1 many CASRARGASNQPQHF TGTGCCAGCAGGGCCAGGGGTGCGAGCAATCAGCCCCAGCATTTT
TRBJ2-7 NA TRBV18 many CASSPHSGSEQYF TGTGCCAGCTCACCTCACTCAGGGTCCGAGCAGTACTTC
TRBJ1-1 NA TRBV12-5 many CASGSPGTEAFF TGTGCTAGTGGTTCACCGGGCACTGAAGCTTTCTTT
TRBJ1-5 NA TRBV6-2/TRBV6-3 many CASGRAPWPQHF TGTGCCAGCGGCAGGGCCCCTTGGCCCCAGCATTTT
TRBJ1-1 TRBD1 TRBV7-3 many CASSRDRRDTEAFF TGTGCCAGCAGCCGGGACAGGCGGGACACTGAAGCTTTCTTT
TRBJ1-1 NA TRBV2 many CASHRNLGANTEAFF TGTGCCAGCCACCGTAATCTCGGGGCGAACACTGAAGCTTTCTTT
TRBJ1-2 NA TRBV30 few CAWSPGRDYGYTF TGTGCCTGGAGTCCCGGGAGGGACTATGGCTACACCTTC
TRBJ1-3 NA TRBV9 many CASSPRGVINSGNTIYF TGTGCCAGCAGCCCCCGAGGGGTCATAAACTCTGGAAACACCATATATTTT
TRBJ2-5 TRBD1 TRBV5-1 many CASSLGGQETQYF TGTGCCAGCAGTTTAGGGGGACAGGAGACCCAGTACTTC
TRBJ2-5 NA TRBV7-9 many CASSWGAMYETQYF TGTGCCAGCAGCTGGGGGGCGATGTACGAGACCCAGTACTTC
TRBJ1-5 NA TRBV2 many CASSVKGAGQPQHF TGTGCCAGCTCCGTAAAAGGCGCCGGGCAGCCCCAGCATTTT
TRBJ1-1 TRBD1 TRBV6-2/TRBV6-3 NA CASSYGDRGANTEAFF TGTGCCAGCAGTTACGGGGACAGGGGGGCGAACACTGAAGCTTTCTTT
TRBJ2-7 NA TRBV6-1 once CASSVGVSYEQYF TGTGCCAGCAGTGTCGGGGTATCCTACGAGCAGTACTTC
TRBJ1-5 NA TRBV3-1 few CASSPGLVQPQHF TGTGCCAGCAGCCCGGGTCTGGTTCAGCCCCAGCATTTT
TRBJ2-7 TRBD2 TRBV12-3/TRBV12-4 many CASSSIPGLAKRYF TGTGCCAGCAGTTCCATCCCAGGACTAGCGAAGAGGTACTTC
TRBJ2-7 NA TRBV12-3/TRBV12-4 many CASTVGLLNYEQYF TGTGCCAGCACTGTGGGACTCCTAAACTACGAGCAGTACTTC
TRBJ1-1 NA TRBV12-3/TRBV12-4 many CASSFQNTEAFF TGTGCCAGCAGTTTCCAGAACACTGAAGCTTTCTTT
TRBJ1-3 NA TRBV5-5 NA CASSSHWGISGNTIYF TGTGCCAGCAGCTCGCATTGGGGGATCTCTGGAAACACCATATATTTT
TRBJ1-2 TRBD1 TRBV27 NA CASSLYPDRGDGYTF TGTGCCAGCAGTTTATACCCCGACAGGGGGGATGGCTACACCTTC
TRBJ2-5 NA TRBV3-1 many CASSQDRSGVGTQYF TGTGCCAGCAGCCAAGATCGATCAGGGGTCGGGACCCAGTACTTC
TRBJ2-5 TRBD1 TRBV7-3 many CASSQQGATGETQYF TGTGCCAGCAGCCAACAGGGGGCTACCGGAGAGACCCAGTACTTC
TRBJ1-5 TRBD1 TRBV28 NA CASTPRGLWGQPQHF TGTGCCAGCACCCCCAGGGGGCTATGGGGCCAGCCCCAGCATTTT
TRBJ2-7 NA TRBV27 many CASSSPGRISYEQYF TGTGCCAGCAGTTCCCCAGGACGGATTTCCTACGAGCAGTACTTC
TRBJ2-7 NA TRBV5-1 NA CASSLSGTRRSDDEQYF TGCGCCAGCAGCTTGTCCGGGACACGGAGATCGGACGACGAGCAGTACTTC
TRBJ2-7 NA TRBV2 many CASSKENPKKYEQYF TGTGCCAGCAGCAAAGAGAACCCAAAGAAGTACGAGCAGTACTTC
TRBJ1-2 NA TRBV10-1 many CASSRDRGYGYTF TGCGCCAGCAGCCGGGACCGTGGTTATGGCTACACCTTC
TRBJ2-7 NA TRBV28 NA CASSSGTPQREQYF TGTGCCAGCAGTTCGGGGACGCCGCAACGGGAGCAGTACTTC
TRBJ1-1 NA TRBV28 many CASRIGVGTEAFF TGTGCCAGCAGAATAGGGGTGGGGACTGAAGCTTTCTTT
TRBJ1-2 NA TRBV20-1 many CSAGRAYYGYTF TGCAGTGCGGGCAGGGCTTACTATGGCTACACCTTC
TRBJ1-1 NA TRBV6-5 NA CASSYQMNTEAFF TGTGCCAGCAGTTACCAAATGAACACTGAAGCTTTCTTT
TRBJ2-4 NA TRBV6-1 many CASLPGHPKNLAKNIQYF TGTGCCAGCCTCCCGGGACATCCCAAGAATCTAGCCAAAAACATTCAGTACTTC
TRBJ1-3 NA TRBV9 NA CASSVGSPISGNTIYF TGTGCCAGCAGCGTGGGATCTCCGATCTCTGGAAACACCATATATTTT
TRBJ2-5 NA TRBV12-3/TRBV12-4 many CASSLVSETQYF TGTGCCAGCAGTTTAGTGTCGGAGACCCAGTACTTC
TRBJ2-7 NA TRBV20-1 NA CSARGESPYF TGCAGTGCTAGGGGAGAGAGCCCGTACTTC
TRBJ2-2 TRBD1 TRBV20-1 NA CSARRQGSTGELFF TGCAGTGCTAGAAGACAGGGGTCCACCGGGGAGCTGTTTTTT
TRBJ1-5 NA TRBV6-1 many CASSEAAAGRGPQHF TGTGCCAGCAGTGAAGCTGCGGCCGGACGTGGACCCCAGCATTTT